Described below is a single TCR beta chain sequence and its context. The antigen is not known. This table comes from immunoSEQ multiplex PCR, and its TCRdb copy is limited to in-frame clones, with some not included. The sample includes roughly 99,000 clones, around 92% of them seen just once. The data were taken from a study of graft-versus-host responses after intestinal transplantation. Study information: Each of the recipients got a multivisceral, liver-intestinal, or isolated intestinal transplant.

Notes on the study in general: Detection of GvH clones occurred in recipient marrow, and some had their first appearance in ileum or blood. Patients with graft-donor T cell macrochimerism had high graft-versus-host to host-versus-graft clonal ratios in allografts. With peak circulating GvH clone levels came an association with early post-transplant HvG declines.

With V trimmed by 10 bases and J by 5 bases, 9 bases remained unmatched. Germline CDR1 reads ENHRY; CDR2 reads SYGVKD. The CDR3 runs to 13 residues. The source is a human donor who was the organ donor for an intestinal transplant. The chain uses TRBV10-3 and TRBJ2-7; 9 bases are shared with TRBD2. Material: unstimulated CD8+ T cells sorted from spleen or lymph node cells, obtained before transplant. In DNA form, the CDR3 reads TGTGCCACATGGGCGGGAGGGCTCCACGAGCAGTACTTC. This encodes CATWAGGLHEQYF.